The 2 T cell receptor beta chains presented below share a single source sample, sequenced in a study of control samples from healthy donors and cancer patients. Assay: immunoSEQ multiplex PCR; the TCRdb copy retains only in-frame clones and omits some. The sample holds some 150,000 clones, roughly 94% seen once. Material for sequencing was PBMCs. These receptors were obtained from a man in his sixties with colorectal cancer.

This clone was counted once. The rearrangement joins TRBV12-3 or TRBV12-4 to TRBJ2-5; no reliable D call. This CDR3 has 13 amino acids. The V end was cut by 3 bases, the J end by 4 bases, with 9 bases between. In DNA, the CDR3 is TGTGCCAGCAGTTTGTGGCAGAGAGAGACCCAGTACTTC. Its translation is CASSLWQRETQYF.

The V and J genes are TRBV7-8 and TRBJ2-7; the D is unclear. The germline gives CDR1 SGHVS, CDR2 FQNEAQ. CDR3 size: 14 residues. V lost 0 bases and J 2 bases, leaving 8 bases between the germline ends. The CDR3 sequence is CASSLAGNPYEQYF. CDR3 DNA sequence: TGTGCCAGCAGCTTAGCGGGGAATCCCTACGAGCAGTACTTC. Using reference TRBV7-8 and TRBJ2-7 for the parts outside the CDR3, the full variable domain is GAGVSQSPRYKVAKRGQDVALRCDPISGHVSLFWYQQALGQGPEFLTYFQNEAQLDKSGLPSDRFFAERPEGSVSTLKIQRTQQEDSAVYLCASSLAGNPYEQYFGPGTRLTVT.